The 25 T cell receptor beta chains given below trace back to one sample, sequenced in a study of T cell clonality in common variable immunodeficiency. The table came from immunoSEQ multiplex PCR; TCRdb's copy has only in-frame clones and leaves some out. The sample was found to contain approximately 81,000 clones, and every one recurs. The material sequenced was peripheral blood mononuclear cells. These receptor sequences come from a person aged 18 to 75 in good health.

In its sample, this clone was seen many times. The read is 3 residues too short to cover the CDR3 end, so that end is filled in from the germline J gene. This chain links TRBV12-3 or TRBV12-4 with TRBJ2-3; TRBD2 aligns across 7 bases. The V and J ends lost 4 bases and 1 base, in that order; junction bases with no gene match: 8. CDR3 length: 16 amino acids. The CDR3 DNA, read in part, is TGTGCCAGCAGTTCCCTTATAGCGGGCCGCACAGATACG. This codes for CASSSLIAGRTDT. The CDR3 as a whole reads CASSSLIAGRTDTQYF.

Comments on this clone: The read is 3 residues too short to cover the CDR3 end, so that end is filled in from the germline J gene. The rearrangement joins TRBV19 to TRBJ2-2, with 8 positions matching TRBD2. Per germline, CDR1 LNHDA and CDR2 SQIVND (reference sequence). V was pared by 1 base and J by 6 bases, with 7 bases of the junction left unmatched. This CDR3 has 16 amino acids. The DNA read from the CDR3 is TGTGCCAGTAGTATAGTGGCTAGCGGGCCATCCGGGGAG. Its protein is CASSIVASGPSGE. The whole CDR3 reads CASSIVASGPSGELFF.

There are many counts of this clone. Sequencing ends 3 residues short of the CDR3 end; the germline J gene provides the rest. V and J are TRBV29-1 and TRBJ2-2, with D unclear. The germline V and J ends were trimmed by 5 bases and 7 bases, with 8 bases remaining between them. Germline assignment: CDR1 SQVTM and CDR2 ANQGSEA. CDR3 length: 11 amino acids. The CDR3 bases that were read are TGCAGCGTTTTTCAGGACGGGGAG. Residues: CSVFQDGE. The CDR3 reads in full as CSVFQDGELFF.

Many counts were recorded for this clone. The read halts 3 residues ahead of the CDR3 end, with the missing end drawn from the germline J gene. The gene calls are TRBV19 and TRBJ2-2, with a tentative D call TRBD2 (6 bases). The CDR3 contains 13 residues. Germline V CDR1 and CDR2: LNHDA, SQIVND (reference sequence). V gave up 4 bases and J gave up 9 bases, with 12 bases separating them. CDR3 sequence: CASSSLRGRELFF. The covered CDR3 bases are TGTGCCAGTAGTAGCCTCCGGGGGAGGGAG.

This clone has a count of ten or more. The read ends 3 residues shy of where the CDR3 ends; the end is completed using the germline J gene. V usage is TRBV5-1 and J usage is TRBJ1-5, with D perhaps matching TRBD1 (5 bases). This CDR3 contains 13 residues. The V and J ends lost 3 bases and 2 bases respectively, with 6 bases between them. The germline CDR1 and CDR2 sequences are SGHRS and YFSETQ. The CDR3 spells CASSSQGNQPQHF. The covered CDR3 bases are TGCGCCAGCAGCTCACAGGGCAATCAGCCC. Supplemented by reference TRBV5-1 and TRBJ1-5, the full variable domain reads KAGVTQTPRYLIKTRGQQVTLSCSPISGHRSVSWYQQTPGQGLQFLFEYFSETQRNKGNFPGRFSGRQFSNSRSEMNVSTLELGDSALYLCASSSQGNQPQHFGDGTRLSIL.

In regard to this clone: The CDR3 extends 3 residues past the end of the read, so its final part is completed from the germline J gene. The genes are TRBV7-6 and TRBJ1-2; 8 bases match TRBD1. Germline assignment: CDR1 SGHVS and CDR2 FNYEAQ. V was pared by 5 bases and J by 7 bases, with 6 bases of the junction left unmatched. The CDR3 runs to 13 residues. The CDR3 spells CASSLGQGSGYTF. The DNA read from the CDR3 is TGTGCCAGCAGCCTAGGACAGGGAAGTGGC.

Here the CDR3 reads CASSPVRGRQPQHF. The covered CDR3 bases are TGTGCCAGCTCACCAGTTAGGGGGCGTCAGCCC. The chain joins TRBV18 to TRBJ1-5; 7 bases line up with TRBD1. Read coverage stops 3 residues before the CDR3 terminus; the germline J gene supplies the remainder. This CDR3 has 14 amino acids. V lost 2 bases, J lost 6 bases, and 4 bases stayed unmatched. Germline lookup yields CDR1 KGHSH and CDR2 LQKENI. Variable domain in full (rest from reference TRBV18 and TRBJ1-5): NAGVMQNPRHLVRRRGQEARLRCSPMKGHSHVYWYRQLPEEGLKFMVYLQKENIIDESGMPKERFSAEFPKEGPSILRIQQVVRGDSAAYFCASSPVRGRQPQHFGDGTRLSIL.

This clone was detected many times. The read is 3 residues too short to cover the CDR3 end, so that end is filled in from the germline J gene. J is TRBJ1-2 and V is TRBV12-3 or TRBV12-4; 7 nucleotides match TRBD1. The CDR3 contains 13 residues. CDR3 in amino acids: CASRYRQGSGYTF. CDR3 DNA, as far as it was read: TGTGCCAGCAGGTACCGACAGGGCTCCGGC.

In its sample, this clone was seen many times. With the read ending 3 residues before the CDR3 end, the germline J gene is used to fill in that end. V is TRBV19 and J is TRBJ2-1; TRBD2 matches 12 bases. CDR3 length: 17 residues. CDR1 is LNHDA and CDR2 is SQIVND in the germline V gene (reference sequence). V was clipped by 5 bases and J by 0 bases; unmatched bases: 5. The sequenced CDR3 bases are TGTGCCAGTAGTGTAACTAGCGGGAGGAGCTCCTACAATGAG. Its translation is CASSVTSGRSSYNE. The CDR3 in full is CASSVTSGRSSYNEQFF. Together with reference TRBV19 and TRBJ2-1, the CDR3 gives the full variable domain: DGGITQSPKYLFRKEGQNVTLSCEQNLNHDAMYWYRQDPGQGLRLIYYSQIVNDFQKGDIAEGYSVSREKKESFPLTVTSAQKNPTAFYLCASSVTSGRSSYNEQFFGPGTRLTVL.

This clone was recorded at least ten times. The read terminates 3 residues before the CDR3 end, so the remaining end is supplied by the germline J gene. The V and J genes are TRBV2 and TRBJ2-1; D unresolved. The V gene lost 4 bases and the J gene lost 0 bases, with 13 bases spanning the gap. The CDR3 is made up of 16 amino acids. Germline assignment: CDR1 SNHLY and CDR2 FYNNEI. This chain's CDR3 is CASSGATPSSYNEQFF. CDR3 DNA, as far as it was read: TGTGCCAGCAGTGGGGCCACGCCCAGCTCCTACAATGAG.

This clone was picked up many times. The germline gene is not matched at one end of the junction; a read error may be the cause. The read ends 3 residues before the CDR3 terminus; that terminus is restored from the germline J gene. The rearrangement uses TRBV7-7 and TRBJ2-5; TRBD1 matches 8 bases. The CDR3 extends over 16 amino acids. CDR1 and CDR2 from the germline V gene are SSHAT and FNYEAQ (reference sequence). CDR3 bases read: TGTGCTAGCAGCCCACTCCGCGGACAGGGTGGCGAGACC. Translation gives CASSPLRGQGGET. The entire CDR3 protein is CASSPLRGQGGETQYF. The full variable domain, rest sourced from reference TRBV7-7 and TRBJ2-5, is GAGVSQSPRYKVTKRGQDVTLRCDPISSHATLYWYQQALGQGPEFLTYFNYEAQPDKSGLPSDRFSAERPEGSISTLTIQRTEQRDSAMYRCASSPLRGQGGETQYFGPGTRLLVL.

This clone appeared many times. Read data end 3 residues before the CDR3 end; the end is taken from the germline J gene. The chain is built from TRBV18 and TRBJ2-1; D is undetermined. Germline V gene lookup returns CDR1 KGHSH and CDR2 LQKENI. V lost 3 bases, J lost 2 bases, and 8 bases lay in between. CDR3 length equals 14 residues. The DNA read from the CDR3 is TGTGCCAGCTCACCTAGCCCGCCCTACAATGAG. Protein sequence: CASSPSPPYNE. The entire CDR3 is CASSPSPPYNEQFF.

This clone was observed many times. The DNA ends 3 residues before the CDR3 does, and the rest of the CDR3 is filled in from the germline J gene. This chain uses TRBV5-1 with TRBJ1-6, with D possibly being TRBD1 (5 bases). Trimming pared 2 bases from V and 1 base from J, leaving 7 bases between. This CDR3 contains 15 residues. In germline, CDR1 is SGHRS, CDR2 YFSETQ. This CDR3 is CASSFQGSYNSPLHF. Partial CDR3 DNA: TGCGCCAGCAGCTTCCAGGGATCCTATAATTCACCC.

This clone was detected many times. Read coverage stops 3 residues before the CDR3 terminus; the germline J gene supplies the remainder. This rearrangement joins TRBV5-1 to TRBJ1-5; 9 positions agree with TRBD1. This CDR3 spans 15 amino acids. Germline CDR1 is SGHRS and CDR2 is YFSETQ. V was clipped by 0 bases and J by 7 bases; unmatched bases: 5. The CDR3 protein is CASSLGAGQGQPQHF. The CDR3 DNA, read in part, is TGCGCCAGCAGCTTGGGAGCGGGACAGGGCCAGCCC. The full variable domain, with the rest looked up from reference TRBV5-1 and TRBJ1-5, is KAGVTQTPRYLIKTRGQQVTLSCSPISGHRSVSWYQQTPGQGLQFLFEYFSETQRNKGNFPGRFSGRQFSNSRSEMNVSTLELGDSALYLCASSLGAGQGQPQHFGDGTRLSIL.

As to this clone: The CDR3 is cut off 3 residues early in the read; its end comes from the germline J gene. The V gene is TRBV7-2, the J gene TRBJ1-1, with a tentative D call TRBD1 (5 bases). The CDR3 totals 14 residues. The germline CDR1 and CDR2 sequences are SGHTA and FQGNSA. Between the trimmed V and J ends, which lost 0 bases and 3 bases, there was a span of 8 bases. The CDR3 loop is CASSLAARDTEAFF. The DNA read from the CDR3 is TGTGCCAGCAGCTTAGCTGCCAGGGACACTGAA.

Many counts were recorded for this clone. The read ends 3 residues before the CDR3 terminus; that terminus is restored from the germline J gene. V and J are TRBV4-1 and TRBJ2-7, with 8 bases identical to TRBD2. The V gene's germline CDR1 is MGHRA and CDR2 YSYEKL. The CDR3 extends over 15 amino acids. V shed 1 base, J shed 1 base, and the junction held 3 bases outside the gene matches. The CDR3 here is CASSQVSSGSYEQYF. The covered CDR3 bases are TGCGCCAGCAGCCAAGTTTCTAGCGGGTCCTACGAG.

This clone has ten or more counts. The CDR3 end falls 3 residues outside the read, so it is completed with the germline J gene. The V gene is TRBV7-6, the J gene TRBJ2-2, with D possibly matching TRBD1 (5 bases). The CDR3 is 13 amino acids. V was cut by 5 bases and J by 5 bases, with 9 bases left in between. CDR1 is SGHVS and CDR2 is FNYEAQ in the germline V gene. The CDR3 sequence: CASSNRQTGELFF. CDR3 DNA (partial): TGTGCCAGCAGCAATAGACAGACCGGGGAG.

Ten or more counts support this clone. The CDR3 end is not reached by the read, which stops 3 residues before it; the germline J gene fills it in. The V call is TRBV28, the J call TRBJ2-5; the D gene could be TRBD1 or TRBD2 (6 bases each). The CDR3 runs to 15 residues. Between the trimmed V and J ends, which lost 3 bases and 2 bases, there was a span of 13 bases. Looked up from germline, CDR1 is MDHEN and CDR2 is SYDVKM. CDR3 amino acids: CASSFWQGRQETQYF. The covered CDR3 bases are TGTGCCAGCAGTTTCTGGCAGGGGAGGCAAGAGACC.

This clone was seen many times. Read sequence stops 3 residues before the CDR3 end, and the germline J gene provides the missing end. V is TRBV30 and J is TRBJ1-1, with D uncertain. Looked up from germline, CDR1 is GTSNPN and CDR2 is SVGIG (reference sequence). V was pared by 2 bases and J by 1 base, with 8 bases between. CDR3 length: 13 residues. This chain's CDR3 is CAWSHQSNTEAFF. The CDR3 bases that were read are TGTGCCTGGAGTCACCAGTCGAACACTGAA.

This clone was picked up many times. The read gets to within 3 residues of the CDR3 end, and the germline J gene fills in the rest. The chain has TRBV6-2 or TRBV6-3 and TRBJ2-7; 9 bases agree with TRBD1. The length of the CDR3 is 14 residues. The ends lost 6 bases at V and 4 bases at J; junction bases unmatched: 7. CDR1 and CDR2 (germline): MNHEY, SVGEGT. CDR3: CASSPLDRGYEQYF. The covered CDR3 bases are TGTGCCAGCAGCCCCCTGGACAGGGGATACGAG.

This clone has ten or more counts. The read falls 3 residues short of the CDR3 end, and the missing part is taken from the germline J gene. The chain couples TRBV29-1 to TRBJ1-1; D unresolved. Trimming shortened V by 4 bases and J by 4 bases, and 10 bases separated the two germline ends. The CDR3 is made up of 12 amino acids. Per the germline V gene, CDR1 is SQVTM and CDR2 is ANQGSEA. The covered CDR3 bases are TGCAGCGTTGTGGGTTCGGGCACTGAA. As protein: CSVVGSGTE. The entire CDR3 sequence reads CSVVGSGTEAFF.

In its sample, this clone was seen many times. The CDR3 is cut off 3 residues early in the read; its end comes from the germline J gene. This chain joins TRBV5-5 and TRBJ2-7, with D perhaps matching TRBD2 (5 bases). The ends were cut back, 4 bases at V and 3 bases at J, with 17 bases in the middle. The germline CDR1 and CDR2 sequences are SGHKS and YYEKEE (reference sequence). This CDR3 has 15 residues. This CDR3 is CASSADWQILYEQYF. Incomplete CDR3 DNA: TGTGCCAGCAGCGCGGACTGGCAGATTCTCTACGAG.

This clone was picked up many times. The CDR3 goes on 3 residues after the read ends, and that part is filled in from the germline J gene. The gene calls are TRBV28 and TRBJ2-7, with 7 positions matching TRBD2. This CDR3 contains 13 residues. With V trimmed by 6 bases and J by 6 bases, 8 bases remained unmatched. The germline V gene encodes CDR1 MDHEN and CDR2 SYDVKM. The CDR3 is CASRHSLAPEQYF. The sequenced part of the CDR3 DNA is TGTGCCAGCAGGCATTCACTAGCGCCCGAG. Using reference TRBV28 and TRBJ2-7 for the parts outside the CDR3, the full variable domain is DVKVTQSSRYLVKRTGEKVFLECVQDMDHENMFWYRQDPGLGLRLIYFSYDVKMKEKGDIPEGYSVSREKKERFSLILESASTNQTSMYLCASRHSLAPEQYFGPGTRLTVT.

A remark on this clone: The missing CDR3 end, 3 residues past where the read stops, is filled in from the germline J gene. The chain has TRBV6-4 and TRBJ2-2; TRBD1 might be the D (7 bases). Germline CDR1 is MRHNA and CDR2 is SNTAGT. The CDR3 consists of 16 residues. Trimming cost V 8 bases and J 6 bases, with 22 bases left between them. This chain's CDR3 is CASAPRSGGGAGELFF. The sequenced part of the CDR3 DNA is TGTGCCAGCGCCCCAAGGAGCGGAGGGGGCGCCGGGGAG.

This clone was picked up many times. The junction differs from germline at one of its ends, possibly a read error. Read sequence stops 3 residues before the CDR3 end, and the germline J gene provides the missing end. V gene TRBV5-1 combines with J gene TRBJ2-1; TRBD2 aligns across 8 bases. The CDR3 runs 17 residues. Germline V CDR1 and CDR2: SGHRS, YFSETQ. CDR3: CATSGAGGPGAGNEQFF. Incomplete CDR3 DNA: TGCGCCACCAGCGGGGCGGGAGGACCCGGTGCGGGGAATGAG. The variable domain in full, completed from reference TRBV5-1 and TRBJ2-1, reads KAGVTQTPRYLIKTRGQQVTLSCSPISGHRSVSWYQQTPGQGLQFLFEYFSETQRNKGNFPGRFSGRQFSNSRSEMNVSTLELGDSALYLCATSGAGGPGAGNEQFFGPGTRLTVL.